Many counts were recorded for the clone carrying this TCR beta chain. Its antigen remains unknown. The data derive from a study of T cells in Graves' hyperthyroidism and ophthalmopathy. Turning to the study itself: Before treatment of any kind, peripheral blood was taken at initial diagnosis.

Patients with uncontrolled infections, other autoimmune diseases, pregnancy or lactation were excluded. Clinical symptoms, serum thyroxine, TRAb, thyroid ultrasound and orbital computed tomography established diagnosis. Study results and caveats: The model's output predicted ophthalmopathy at a median of about 6.5 months prior to onset.

Amplification yielded TCR beta CDR3 regions, with RNA transcripts as the source. During a first-round RT-PCR of the TCR CDR3, the HTBI primer set was used. Each CDR3 protein gets one entry after TCRdb re-called the multiplex PCR reads with MiXCR. Of a few hundred thousand distinct CDR3 sequences listed, roughly 16% are singletons. Germline lookup yields CDR1 DFQATT and CDR2 SNEGSKA (reference sequence). V was pared by 6 bases and J by 1 base, with 12 bases between. The CDR3 covers 13 residues. The clonotype was recovered from a woman between 40 and 50 years old with Graves' ophthalmopathy. This chain joins TRBV20-1 and TRBJ2-5; D call uncertain. Sequences were obtained from blood. CDR3 sequence: CSAPTVGQETQYF. The CDR3 nucleotides read TGCAGTGCGCCGACTGTGGGCCAAGAGACCCAGTACTTC.